This TCR beta chain was captured by sequencing in a study of read filtering for tumor transcriptome and immune sequencing (dated by TCRdb to between 2020 and 2021). For the study in its entirety: Of the patients in the cohort, under 20 were male and around 15 were female, and their mean age was about 68 years, with a range of about 40 to 85. The study compared TCR repertoires from targeted immune repertoire sequencing and bulk whole-transcriptome sequencing run on the same bone marrow samples. By revised international staging, under 10 patients were R-ISS I, some 17 were R-ISS II and roughly 7 were R-ISS III. Whole-transcriptome libraries were prepared with the TruSeq RNA Access Library Prep Kit after DNase treatment. TCR-region mapped reads per sample ranged from about 3.5 to 10.27 million with IR-seq versus only roughly 75 to 1273 with RNA-seq. As a main aim, a read-filtering strategy for immune repertoire data was addressed, with the specific question being whether clonotypes supported by a single read should be removed. The paper's findings and limits, for the study overall: Rather than purified T cells, the sorted CD138-negative fraction was a mixed bone marrow immune population. The correlation between IR-seq and RNA-seq shared clonotype proportions was increased by removal of single-read clonotypes. Single-read clonotypes made up roughly four fifths of clonotypes but only approximately 3.7% of total reads in IR-seq, compared with approximately 75% of clonotypes and around 45% of reads in RNA-seq. Compared with RNA-seq, IR-seq captured clonotypes at much higher depth and more reliably, and a smaller IR-seq throughput was enough to identify most shared clonotypes.

This clonotype showed up just a few times. The antigen it recognizes is unknown. No qualities accompany the bases; no much larger clone lies one base away. The CDR3 goes from the cysteine to the phenylalanine over 13 residues. The CDR3 DNA has 39 bases and is translated from base 1. CDR1 and CDR2 were assigned from the germline V gene (reference sequence) as GTSNPN and SVGIG. Germline trimming: 4 bases from V, 0 bases from J; junction bases outside gene matches: 1. The Immunoverse kit was used to build TCR libraries from 400 ng RNA, with molecular barcoded adaptors covering alpha/delta and beta/gamma chains. TCR library preparation used the same RNA that was used for transcriptome sequencing. TCR libraries were sequenced on an Illumina HiSeq 4000 with 2 x 150 cycles. As for the authors' bioinformatics: Using MiXCR, which included quality filtering and error correction, TCR reads were aligned to human V, D, J and C references and then assembled into CDR3 clonotypes. The tcR package in R was used to analyze clonotype counts and gene usage diversity. For inspection of raw mapping reads, RNA-seq reads were mapped by STAR aligner version 2.5.3a onto GRCh37 of the human genome. IR-seq fastq files were randomly downsampled with Seqtk 1.3 to test the effect of sequencing depth on detected clonotypes. Clones were called with MiXCR by TCRdb after fastp trimmed the public reads at Q25, and only in-frame beta chains were retained. Merged by CDR3 protein, the rows form single entries marked with the most common genes and DNA. TCRdb's processing, not the authors', yielded these V and J calls. For this sample the table gives fewer than 25,000 distinct CDR3 sequences, of which about 20% were detected only once. The ten largest clonotypes hold about 51% of the sample.

Every patient had bone marrow sampled at the time of active disease. Ficoll-Hypaque density gradient centrifugation was used to isolate the bone marrow mononuclear cells. To remove myeloma plasma cells, the cells were labeled with CD138 magnetic microbeads on a MACS separator, and CD138-negative cells were then collected by negative selection. Flow cytometry on an Attune NxT with CD138 antibodies was used to check the purity of the isolated cells. TRIzol reagent was used to extract total RNA, and a NanoDrop spectrophotometer was used to quantify the extracted RNA. Paired RNA-seq and IR-seq were performed on the CD138-negative bone marrow sample of each patient.

This sequence uses TRBV30 and TRBJ2-3; TRBD2 agrees with 7 junctional bases. Sequencing was performed on a population of CD138-negative cells sorted from bone marrow. The sample's cell subset or site, from its label and the paper: bone marrow mononuclear cells depleted of CD138+ plasma/myeloma cells by negative magnetic selection. The clonotype originates from a donor at least 40 years old with multiple myeloma. The CDR3 is CAWKAGSTDTQYF. At the DNA level, the sequence is TGTGCCTGGAAAGCGGGGAGCACAGATACGCAGTATTTT.